This record looks at one T cell receptor (beta chain) sequence and its context. The antigen remains undetermined. Treatment here: around 19 received Ad26.COV2.S at low or high dose, single or two shots; roughly 5 received placebo; per-sample allocation not given. The study sampled participants on day 63 after the first vaccine or placebo injection. Cohort 1b enrolled adults aged 18-55 years in Boston. In the vaccine, an Ad26 vector expressed the SARS-CoV-2 spike of the Wuhan strain. This record comes from a study of Ad26.COV2.S vaccination and SARS-CoV-2 variants. Findings and caveats of the study: Similar non-spike TCR breadth was observed in recipients of vaccine and of placebo. Marked by substantial breadth, spike-specific CD8+ and CD4+ T cell responses were reportedly seen after vaccination.

Data came from immunoSEQ multiplex PCR; TCRdb stores just in-frame clones and leaves some out. The data contain 300,000 to 350,000 clones, 85% to 90% of them singletons. This sample comprised peripheral blood, obtained in a trial of Ad26.COV2.S vaccine versus placebo. This clonotype originated in a person between 18 and 59 years old who received the Ad26.COV2.S COVID-19 vaccine or a placebo.

The CDR3 protein is CASSLILADYGYTF. CDR3 coding DNA: TGTGCCAGCAGCTTGATTCTGGCAGACTATGGCTACACCTTC. V and J are TRBV11-2 and TRBJ1-2; no clear D gene. In germline, CDR1 is SGHAT, CDR2 FQNNGV. Trimming pared 3 bases from V and 3 bases from J, leaving 11 bases between. This CDR3 comprises 14 residues.